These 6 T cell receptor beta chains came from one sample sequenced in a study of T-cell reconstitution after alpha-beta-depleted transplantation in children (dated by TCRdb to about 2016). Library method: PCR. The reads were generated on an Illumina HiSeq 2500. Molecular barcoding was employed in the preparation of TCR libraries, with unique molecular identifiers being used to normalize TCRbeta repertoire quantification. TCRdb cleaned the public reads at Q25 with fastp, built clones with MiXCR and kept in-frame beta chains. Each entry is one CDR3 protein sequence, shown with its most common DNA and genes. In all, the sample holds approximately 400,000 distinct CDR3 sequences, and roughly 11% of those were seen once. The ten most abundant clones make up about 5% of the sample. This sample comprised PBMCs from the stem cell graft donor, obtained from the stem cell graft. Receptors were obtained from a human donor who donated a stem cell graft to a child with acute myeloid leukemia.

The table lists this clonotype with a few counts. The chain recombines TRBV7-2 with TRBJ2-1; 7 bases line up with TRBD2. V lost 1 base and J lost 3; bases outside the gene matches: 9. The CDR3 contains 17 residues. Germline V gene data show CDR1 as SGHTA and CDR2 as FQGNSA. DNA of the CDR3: TGTGCCAGCAGCTTAGTAGAGGGACTAAAGCTCTACAATGAGCAGTTCTTC. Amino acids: CASSLVEGLKLYNEQFF.

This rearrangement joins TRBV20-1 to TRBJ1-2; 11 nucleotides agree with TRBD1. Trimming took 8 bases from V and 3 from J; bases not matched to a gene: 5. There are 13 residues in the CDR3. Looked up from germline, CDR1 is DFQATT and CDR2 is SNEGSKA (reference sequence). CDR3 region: CSSRTGGHYGYTF. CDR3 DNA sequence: TGCAGTTCCCGGACAGGGGGCCACTATGGCTACACCTTC.

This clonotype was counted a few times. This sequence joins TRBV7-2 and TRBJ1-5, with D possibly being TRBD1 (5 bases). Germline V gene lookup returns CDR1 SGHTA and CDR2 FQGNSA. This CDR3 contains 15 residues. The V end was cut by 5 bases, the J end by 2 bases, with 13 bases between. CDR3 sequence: CASSVRGSGNQPQHF. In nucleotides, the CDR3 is TGTGCCAGCAGCGTCCGGGGCTCGGGCAATCAGCCCCAGCATTTT.

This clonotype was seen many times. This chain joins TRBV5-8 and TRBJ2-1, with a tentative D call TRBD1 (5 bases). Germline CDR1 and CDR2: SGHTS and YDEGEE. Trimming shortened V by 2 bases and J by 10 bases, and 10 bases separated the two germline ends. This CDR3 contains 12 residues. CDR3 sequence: CASSFRPGEQFF. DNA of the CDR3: TGTGCCAGCAGCTTTCGCCCAGGGGAGCAGTTCTTC.

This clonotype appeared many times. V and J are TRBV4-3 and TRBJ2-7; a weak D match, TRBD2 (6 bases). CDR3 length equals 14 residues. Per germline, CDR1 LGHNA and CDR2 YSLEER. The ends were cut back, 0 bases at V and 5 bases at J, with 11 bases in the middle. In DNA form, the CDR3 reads TGCGCCAGCAGCCAAGATGGCGGGGACGACGAGCAGTACTTC. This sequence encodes CASSQDGGDDEQYF.

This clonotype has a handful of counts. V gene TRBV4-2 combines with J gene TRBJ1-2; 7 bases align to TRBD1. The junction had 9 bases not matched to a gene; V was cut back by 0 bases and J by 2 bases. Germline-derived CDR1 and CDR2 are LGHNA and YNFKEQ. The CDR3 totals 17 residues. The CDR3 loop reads CASSQDTGQSINYGYTF. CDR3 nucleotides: TGTGCCAGCAGCCAAGATACGGGACAGAGCATAAACTATGGCTACACCTTC.